This is a list of T cell receptor beta chains from one sample in a study of shared clonotypes between healthy human individuals. Method: immunoSEQ multiplex PCR; TCRdb's copy keeps in-frame clones and lacks some. Here the sample spans over 2 million clones, over 85% being singletons. Sequencing was carried out using naive CD8+ T cells sorted from blood. Receptors were obtained from a man between 18 and 35 years old in good health. The CDR3 runs from the conserved cysteine through the conserved F or W. A D gene is named only where the DNA matches it firmly.

CDR3,V,D,length,J
CASLDGGSSNEQFF,TRBV7-9,-,14,TRBJ2-1
CASSDQLSYEQYF,TRBV2,-,13,TRBJ2-7
CASSPSSWGSQPYEQYF,TRBV4-3,-,17,TRBJ2-7
CASSQGTDSYGYTF,TRBV7-9,TRBD1,14,TRBJ1-2
CASSGDRGSEAFF,TRBV10-2,TRBD1,13,TRBJ1-1
CASSQDTTGGGEKLFF,TRBV4-3,TRBD1,16,TRBJ1-4
CASSGGTYTEAFF,TRBV10-1,-,13,TRBJ1-1
CASSQDRSSGRGETQYF,TRBV4-2,TRBD2,17,TRBJ2-5
CASSRPGTLYEQYF,TRBV7-2,-,14,TRBJ2-7
CAWSVLGEQYF,TRBV30,-,11,TRBJ2-7
CASSEVRGHHLNTEAFF,TRBV2,-,17,TRBJ1-1
CASSHLAGGLQETQYF,TRBV4-1,TRBD2,16,TRBJ2-5
CAISDGGPYQPQHF,TRBV10-3,-,14,TRBJ1-5
CASSSDGNLETQYF,TRBV6-5,-,14,TRBJ2-5
CASRLSGNEKLFF,TRBV27,-,13,TRBJ1-4
CAWEANEKLFF,TRBV30,-,11,TRBJ1-4
CASSPDTNNQPQHF,TRBV4-1,-,14,TRBJ1-5
CASSLQPGFPETQYF,TRBV27,-,15,TRBJ2-5
CASSLAIAAHYEQYF,TRBV5-6,-,15,TRBJ2-7
CAWSDQQGQPQHF,TRBV30,TRBD1,13,TRBJ1-5
CASSWGLTDGEQFF,TRBV7-9,-,14,TRBJ2-1
CASMARGSNTEAFF,TRBV5-1,TRBD1,14,TRBJ1-1
CASSPEGLVSETQYF,TRBV7-6,TRBD2,15,TRBJ2-5
CASSESLQGFSTDTQYF,TRBV9,TRBD1,17,TRBJ2-3
CASSPRGTGYEQYF,TRBV6-1,-,14,TRBJ2-7
CASTRTSGGNTGELFF,TRBV7-9,TRBD2,16,TRBJ2-2
CASSLAPSGYGYTF,TRBV7-9,-,14,TRBJ1-2
CASSQTTGQGPKANSPLHF,TRBV7-9,TRBD1,19,TRBJ1-6
CASSPQNTEAFF,TRBV28,-,12,TRBJ1-1
CATWDRGYEQYF,TRBV28,TRBD1,12,TRBJ2-7
CAWVDLSSSYNEQFF,TRBV30,-,15,TRBJ2-1
CASATSGGAGSSYNEQFF,TRBV27,TRBD2,18,TRBJ2-1
CASSTLWETDSTDTQYF,TRBV28,-,17,TRBJ2-3
CASSSSGGQGETQYF,TRBV5-4,TRBD1,15,TRBJ2-5
CASSLRTSYEQYF,TRBV11-2,-,13,TRBJ2-7
CASRQQGAPEAFF,TRBV5-6,TRBD1,13,TRBJ1-1
CASSIDAETHEKLFF,TRBV19,-,15,TRBJ1-4
CATSRGPSPNTEAFF,TRBV15,-,15,TRBJ1-1
CASSRSGSSYNEQFF,TRBV7-9,TRBD2,15,TRBJ2-1
CASSVYWDIGETQYF,TRBV27,-,15,TRBJ2-5
CAISETGHGTYEQYF,TRBV10-3,-,15,TRBJ2-7
CASSLSGTPSYEQYF,TRBV5-4,-,15,TRBJ2-7
CASSPHPKADGYTF,TRBV7-2,-,14,TRBJ1-2
CASSLTGSSYNEQFF,TRBV5-1,-,15,TRBJ2-1
CASSLLAGTYEQYF,TRBV27,TRBD2,14,TRBJ2-7
CASSLGTGEQYF,TRBV6-5,-,12,TRBJ2-7
CASSQGLSNTGELFF,TRBV4-3,-,15,TRBJ2-2
CASSPGSNSPLHF,TRBV4-3,-,13,TRBJ1-6
CASSEYVGPQETQYF,TRBV25-1,-,15,TRBJ2-5
CASSVIDSNQPQHF,TRBV2,-,14,TRBJ1-5
CASSQLLVSREQYF,TRBV4-1,-,14,TRBJ2-7
CASSPGQGLPLHF,TRBV7-9,TRBD1,13,TRBJ1-6